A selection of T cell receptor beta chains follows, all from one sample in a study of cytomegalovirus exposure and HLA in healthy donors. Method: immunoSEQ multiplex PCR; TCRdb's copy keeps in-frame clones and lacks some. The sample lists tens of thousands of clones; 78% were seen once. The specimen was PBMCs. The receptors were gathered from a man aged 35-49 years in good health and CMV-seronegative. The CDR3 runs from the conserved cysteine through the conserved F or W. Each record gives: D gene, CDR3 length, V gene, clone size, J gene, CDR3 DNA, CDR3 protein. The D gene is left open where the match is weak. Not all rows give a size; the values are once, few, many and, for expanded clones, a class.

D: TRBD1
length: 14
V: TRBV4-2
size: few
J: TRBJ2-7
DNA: TGTGCCAGCAGTGCCTTGACAGGGCAGAGCGAGCAGTACTTC
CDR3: CASSALTGQSEQYF

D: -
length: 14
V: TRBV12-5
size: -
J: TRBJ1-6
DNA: TGTGCTAGTGGCACAGGACAGCCTAATTCACCCCTCCACTTT
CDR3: CASGTGQPNSPLHF

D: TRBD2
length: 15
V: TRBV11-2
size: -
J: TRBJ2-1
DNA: TGTGCCAGCAGCTTAGTGCGGGAGTCCTACAATGAGCAGTTCTTC
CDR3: CASSLVRESYNEQFF

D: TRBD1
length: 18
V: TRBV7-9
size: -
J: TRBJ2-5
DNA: TGTGCCAGCAGCAAGAGGGGGACACTTCAGGGGGCCCAAGAGACCCAGTACTTC
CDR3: CASSKRGTLQGAQETQYF

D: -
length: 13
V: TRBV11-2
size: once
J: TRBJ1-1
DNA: TGTGCCAGCAGGCGGACAGAGAACACTGAAGCTTTCTTT
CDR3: CASRRTENTEAFF

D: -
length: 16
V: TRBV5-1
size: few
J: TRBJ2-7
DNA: TGCGCCAGCAGTCGAACCTATGACACAGGTTTCTACGAGCAGTACTTC
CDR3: CASSRTYDTGFYEQYF

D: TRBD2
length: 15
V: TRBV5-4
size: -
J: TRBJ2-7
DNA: TGTGCCAGCAGCTTAGCGGGGGACGGCTCCTACGAGCAGTACTTC
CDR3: CASSLAGDGSYEQYF

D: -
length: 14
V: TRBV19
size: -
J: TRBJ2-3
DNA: TGTGCCAGTAGTCCAGGACAGCGCACAGATACGCAGTATTTT
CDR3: CASSPGQRTDTQYF

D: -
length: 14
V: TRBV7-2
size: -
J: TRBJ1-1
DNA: TGTGCCAGCAGCTTAGCTCAGGTGAACACTGAAGCTTTCTTT
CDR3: CASSLAQVNTEAFF

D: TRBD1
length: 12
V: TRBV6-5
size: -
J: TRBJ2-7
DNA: TGTGCCAGCAGGGGACAGGGGTACGAGCAGTACTTC
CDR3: CASRGQGYEQYF

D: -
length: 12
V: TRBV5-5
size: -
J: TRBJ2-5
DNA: TGTGCCAGCAGCTTTGGGGGGGAGACCCAGTACTTC
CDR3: CASSFGGETQYF

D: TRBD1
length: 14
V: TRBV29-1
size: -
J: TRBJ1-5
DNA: TGCAGCGTTGCAGACAGGGGAATTAGACAGCCCCAGCATTTT
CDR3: CSVADRGIRQPQHF

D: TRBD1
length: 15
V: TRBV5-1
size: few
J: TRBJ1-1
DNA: TGCGCCAGCACAATTGACGGCCAGACAGGGAGGGAAGCTTTCTTT
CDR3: CASTIDGQTGREAFF

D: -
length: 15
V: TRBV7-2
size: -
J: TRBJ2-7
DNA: TGTGCCAGCAGCTTGCTGGGCTCCCTTCCCTACGAGCAGTACTTC
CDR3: CASSLLGSLPYEQYF

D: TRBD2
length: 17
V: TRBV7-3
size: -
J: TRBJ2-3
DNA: TGTGCCAGCAGCCCCACCCCACTAGCGGGGGGCGTAGATACGCAGTATTTT
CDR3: CASSPTPLAGGVDTQYF

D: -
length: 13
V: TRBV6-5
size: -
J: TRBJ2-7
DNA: TGTGCCAGCAGTTACTCGGACACCTACGAGCAGTACTTC
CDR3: CASSYSDTYEQYF

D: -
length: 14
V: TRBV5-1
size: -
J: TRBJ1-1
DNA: TGCGCCAGCAGCTTCAGTGGCCCGAACACTGAAGCTTTCTTT
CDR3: CASSFSGPNTEAFF

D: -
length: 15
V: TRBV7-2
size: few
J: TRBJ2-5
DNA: TGTGCCAGCAGCTTACCAGGTCCGACCATGGAGACCCAGTACTTC
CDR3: CASSLPGPTMETQYF

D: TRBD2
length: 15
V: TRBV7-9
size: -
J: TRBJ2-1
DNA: TGTGCCAGCAGCTTATCGGGCGGGGGCTACAATGAGCAGTTCTTC
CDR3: CASSLSGGGYNEQFF

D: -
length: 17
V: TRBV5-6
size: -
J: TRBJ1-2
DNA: TGTGCCAGCAGCTTGTGGTTTAGCAGCCTAGAAAGGAGTGGCTACACCTTC
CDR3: CASSLWFSSLERSGYTF

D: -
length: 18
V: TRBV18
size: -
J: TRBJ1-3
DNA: TGTGCCAGCTCACCATTCGGGGGGTATGGCAGCTCTGGAAACACCATATATTTT
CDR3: CASSPFGGYGSSGNTIYF

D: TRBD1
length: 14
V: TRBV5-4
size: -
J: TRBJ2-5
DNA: TGTGCCAGCAGCTCCCGGGACAGGGAAGAGACCCAGTACTTC
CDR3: CASSSRDREETQYF

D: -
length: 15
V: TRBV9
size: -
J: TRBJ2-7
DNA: TGTGCCAGCAGCGTAGGCGGAGGGAAGTCCTACGAGCAGTACTTC
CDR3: CASSVGGGKSYEQYF

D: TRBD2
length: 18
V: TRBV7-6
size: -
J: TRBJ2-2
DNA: TGTGCCAGCAGCTTAGTGGCAGGCGCTAGCGGGAGAACCGGGGAGCTGTTTTTT
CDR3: CASSLVAGASGRTGELFF

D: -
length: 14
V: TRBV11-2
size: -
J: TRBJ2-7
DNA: TGTGCCAGCACGCGGAGGAGGATCTCCTACGAGCAGTACTTC
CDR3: CASTRRRISYEQYF

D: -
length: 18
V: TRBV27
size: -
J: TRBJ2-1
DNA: TGTGCCAGCAGTCTCCCCCGGATTACAGCGAGGGTTCACAATGAGCAGTTCTTC
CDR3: CASSLPRITARVHNEQFF

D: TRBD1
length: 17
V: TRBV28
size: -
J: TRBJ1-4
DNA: TGTGCCAGCAGTTTATGGGGGGACAGCGCTGAGGGTGAAAAACTGTTTTTT
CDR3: CASSLWGDSAEGEKLFF

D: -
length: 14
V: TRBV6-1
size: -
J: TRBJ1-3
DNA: TGTGCCAGCAGCCCTGAGGTCTCTGGAAACACCATATATTTT
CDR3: CASSPEVSGNTIYF

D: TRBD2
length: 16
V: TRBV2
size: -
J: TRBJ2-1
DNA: TGTGCCAGCAGGGACGGGGGGTCTCGGCCATACAATGAGCAGTTCTTC
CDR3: CASRDGGSRPYNEQFF

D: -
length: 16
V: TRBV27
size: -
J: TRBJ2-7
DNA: TGTGCCAGCAGTTTATTCCGGGAGATAAGCTCCTACGAGCAGTACTTC
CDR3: CASSLFREISSYEQYF

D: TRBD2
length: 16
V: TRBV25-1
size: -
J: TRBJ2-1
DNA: TGTGCCAGCACCTTGACGCGGGGGAACCGACAATATGAGCAGTTCTTC
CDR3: CASTLTRGNRQYEQFF

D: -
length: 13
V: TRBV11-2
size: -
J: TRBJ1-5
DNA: TGTGCCAGCAGCTTAGTCGGGGGGCAGCCCCAGCATTTT
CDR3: CASSLVGGQPQHF

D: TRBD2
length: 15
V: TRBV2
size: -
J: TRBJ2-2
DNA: TGTGCCAGCAGTGGGGGACTAGCGGCCACCGGGGAGCTGTTTTTT
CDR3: CASSGGLAATGELFF

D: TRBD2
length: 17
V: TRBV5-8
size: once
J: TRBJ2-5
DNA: TGTGCCAGCAGCTTGGGGACTAGCGGGGGAGCCCAAGAGACCCAGTACTTC
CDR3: CASSLGTSGGAQETQYF

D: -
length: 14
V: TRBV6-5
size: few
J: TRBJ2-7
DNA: TGTGCCAGCAGTCCCACAGGGAGCTCCTACGAGCAGTACTTC
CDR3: CASSPTGSSYEQYF

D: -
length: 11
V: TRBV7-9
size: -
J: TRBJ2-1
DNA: TGTTCCAGCAGCTCGCCAGATAGGGGGTTCTTC
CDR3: CSSSSPDRGFF

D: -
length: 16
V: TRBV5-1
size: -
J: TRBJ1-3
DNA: TGCGCCAGCAGCTTGGGGTTCGGGGGCTCTGGAAACACCATATATTTT
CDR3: CASSLGFGGSGNTIYF

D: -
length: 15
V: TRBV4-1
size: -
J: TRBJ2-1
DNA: TGCGCCAGCAGCCAAAGCCTAAGCTCCTACAATGAGCAGTTCTTC
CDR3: CASSQSLSSYNEQFF

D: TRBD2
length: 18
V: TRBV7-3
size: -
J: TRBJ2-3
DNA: TGTGCCAGCAGCTTACAGAGTGGCAGCGGGGGTACCACAGATACGCAGTATTTT
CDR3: CASSLQSGSGGTTDTQYF

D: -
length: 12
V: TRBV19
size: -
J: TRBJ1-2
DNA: TGTGCCAGTTCAGAGACAGACTATGGCTACACCTTC
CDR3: CASSETDYGYTF

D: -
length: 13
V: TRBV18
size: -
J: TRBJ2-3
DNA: TGTGCCAGCTCGGGGACTCTCACAGATACGCAGTATTTT
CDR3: CASSGTLTDTQYF

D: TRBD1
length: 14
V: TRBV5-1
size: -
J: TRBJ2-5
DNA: TGCGCCAGCAGCCTGGATGACAGGGGAGAGACCCAGTACTTC
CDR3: CASSLDDRGETQYF

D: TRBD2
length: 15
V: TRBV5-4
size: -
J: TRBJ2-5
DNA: TGTGCCAGCAGCGCTAGCGGGGGGCGGGGTGAGACCCAGTACTTC
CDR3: CASSASGGRGETQYF

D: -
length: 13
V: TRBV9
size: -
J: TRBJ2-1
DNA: TGTGCCAGCAGCGTAGGCAGGCACAATGAGCAGTTCTTC
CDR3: CASSVGRHNEQFF

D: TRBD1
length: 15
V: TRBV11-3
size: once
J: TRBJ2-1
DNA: TGTGCCAGCAGCTTATTCACAGGGGGATGGAATGAGCAGTTCTTC
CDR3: CASSLFTGGWNEQFF

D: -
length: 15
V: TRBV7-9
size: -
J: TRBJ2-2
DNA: TGTGCCAGCAGCTTAAAGGACACCAACACCGGGGAGCTGTTTTTT
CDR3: CASSLKDTNTGELFF

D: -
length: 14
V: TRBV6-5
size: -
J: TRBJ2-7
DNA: TGTGCCAGCAGGACGATCGGGGGTTCCTACGAGCAGTACTTC
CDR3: CASRTIGGSYEQYF

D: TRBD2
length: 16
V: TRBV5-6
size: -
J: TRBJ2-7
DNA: TGTGCCAGCAGCTTGGGGTCCTTAGCGGGGGTGAGCGAGCAGTACTTC
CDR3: CASSLGSLAGVSEQYF

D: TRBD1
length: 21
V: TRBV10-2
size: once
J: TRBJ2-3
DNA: TGCGCCAGCAATTGGGGGCCGGAGACAGGGTTGGCTTCCGGACCAGAAGATACGCAGTATTTT
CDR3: CASNWGPETGLASGPEDTQYF

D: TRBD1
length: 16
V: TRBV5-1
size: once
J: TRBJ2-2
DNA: TGCGCCAGCAGCCTAGGGACAGGGTCTCACACCGGGGAGCTGTTTTTT
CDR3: CASSLGTGSHTGELFF

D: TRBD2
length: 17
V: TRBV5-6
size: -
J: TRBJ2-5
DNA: TGTGCCAGCAGCCTTAAGCGGGGGGGAAGGTACCAAGAGACCCAGTACTTC
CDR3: CASSLKRGGRYQETQYF